This TCR beta chain was observed in a study of blood T cell repertoires in COVID-19. About the study: The United States, Italy and Spain provided the acute and convalescent COVID-19 samples. The analysed material was cDNA or gDNA that came from T cells, B-cell-depleted T cells, or PBMCs.

Germline CDR1 is SGHTS and CDR2 is YDEGEE. CDR3 length: 19 residues. V trimming: 4 bases; J trimming: 0 bases; junction bases outside the gene matches: 11. Study processing details: Amplifying reference gene primers gave estimates of nucleated cell counts. The repertoire was sequenced with immunoSEQ multiplex PCR; TCRdb's copy has only in-frame clones and lacks some. V, J and clone size derive from that table, while D and trimming were established from the DNA sequence. In the table there are tens of thousands of clones, approximately 86% of which are singletons. The receptor was isolated from a man aged 60-69 years with active or convalescent COVID-19. Sequencing was done on a sample of peripheral blood. This rearrangement joins TRBV5-8 to TRBJ2-5; TRBD2 matches 14 bases. CDR3 in DNA: TGTGCCAGCAGCCAACCCACCGGGACTAGCGGGAGATACCAAGAGACCCAGTACTTC. It specifies CASSQPTGTSGRYQETQYF.